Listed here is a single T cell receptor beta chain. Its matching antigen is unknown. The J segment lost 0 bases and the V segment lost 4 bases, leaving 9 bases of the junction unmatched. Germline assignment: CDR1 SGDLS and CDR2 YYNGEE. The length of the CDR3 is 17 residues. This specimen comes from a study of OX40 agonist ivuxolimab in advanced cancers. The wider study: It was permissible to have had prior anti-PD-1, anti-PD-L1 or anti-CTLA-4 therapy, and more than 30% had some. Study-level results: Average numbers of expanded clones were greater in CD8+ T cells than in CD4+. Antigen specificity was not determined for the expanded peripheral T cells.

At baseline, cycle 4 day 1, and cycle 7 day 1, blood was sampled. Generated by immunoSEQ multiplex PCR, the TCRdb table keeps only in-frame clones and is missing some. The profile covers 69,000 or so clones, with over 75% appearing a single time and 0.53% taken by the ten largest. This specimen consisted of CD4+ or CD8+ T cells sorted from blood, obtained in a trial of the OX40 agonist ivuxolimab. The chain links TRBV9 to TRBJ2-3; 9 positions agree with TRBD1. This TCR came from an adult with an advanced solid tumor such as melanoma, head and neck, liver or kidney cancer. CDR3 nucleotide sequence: TGTGCCAGCAGCCCACGGTGGGACAGGGATAGCACAGATACGCAGTATTTT. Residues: CASSPRWDRDSTDTQYF. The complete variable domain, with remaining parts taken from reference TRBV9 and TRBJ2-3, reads DSGVTQTPKHLITATGQRVTLRCSPRSGDLSVYWYQQSLDQGLQFLIQYYNGEERAKGNILERFSAQQFPDLHSELNLSSLELGDSALYFCASSPRWDRDSTDTQYFGPGTRLTVL.